This is a list of T cell receptor beta chains from one sample in a study of blood T cell repertoires in COVID-19. Assay: immunoSEQ multiplex PCR; the TCRdb copy retains only in-frame clones and omits some. The sample yields under 250,000 clones, about nine tenths seen once. Sequenced: PBMCs or T cells enriched from blood (not recorded which). Source of these receptors: a woman in her twenties or thirties with acute COVID-19. Both conserved end residues are part of each CDR3. The D gene is left open where the match is weak. A clone size is listed for some rows: how often the clone was seen (once, few, many), or a class if it is expanded.

j_gene,abundance,d_gene,v_gene,CDR3nt,CDR3aa
TRBJ2-2,NA,TRBD1,TRBV2,TGTGCCAGCAGTGAAGAGACAGGGACCCTGACCCTCACCGGGGAGCTGTTTTTT,CASSEETGTLTLTGELFF
TRBJ1-6,NA,NA,TRBV4-3,TGCGCCAGCAGCCAAGATAGAGATAATTCACCCCTCCACTTT,CASSQDRDNSPLHF
TRBJ1-6,NA,TRBD1,TRBV7-8,TGTGCCAGCAGCTTAGGGGACAGAATCAACGCCTATTCACCCCTCCACTTT,CASSLGDRINAYSPLHF
TRBJ2-1,NA,NA,TRBV15,TGTGCCACCAGCACTAGTTGGGGGGCCTACAATGAGCAGTTCTTC,CATSTSWGAYNEQFF
TRBJ1-2,NA,TRBD1,TRBV10-3,TGTGCCATCAGTGTTAGGACAGGAGGTTATGGCTACACCTTC,CAISVRTGGYGYTF
TRBJ2-7,once,NA,TRBV3-1/TRBV3-2,TGTGCCAGCAGCCAAGGGGCCGAGCAGTACTTC,CASSQGAEQYF
TRBJ1-6,NA,NA,TRBV6-5,TGTGCCAGCAGTACAAGACCCCTCCACTTT,CASSTRPLHF
TRBJ1-5,NA,NA,TRBV7-2,TGTGCCAGCAGCTCACAGGGAATCCATCAGCCCCAGCATTTT,CASSSQGIHQPQHF
TRBJ2-7,NA,NA,TRBV15,TGTGCCACCAGCAGAGATCAAGGGGCCGGCTACGAGCAGTACTTC,CATSRDQGAGYEQYF
TRBJ2-7,once,TRBD2,TRBV7-2,TGTGCCAGCAGCTTAGAACTAGCGGGGGTTACCTCCTACGAGCAGTACTTC,CASSLELAGVTSYEQYF
TRBJ1-1,once,NA,TRBV29-1,TGCAGCGTGCCAGGGGAGAACACTGAAGCTTTCTTT,CSVPGENTEAFF
TRBJ2-1,NA,TRBD2,TRBV9,TGTGCCAGCAGCGTAGGCCGGGGGGGCCGCAATGAGCAGTTCTTC,CASSVGRGGRNEQFF
TRBJ1-4,NA,TRBD1,TRBV5-6,TGTGCCAGCAGCTACAGGGGATACAATGAAAAACTGTTTTTT,CASSYRGYNEKLFF
TRBJ1-4,NA,TRBD1,TRBV3-1/TRBV3-2,TGTGCCAGCAGCTTCCGGACAGGATTTAATGAAAAACTGTTTTTT,CASSFRTGFNEKLFF
TRBJ2-3,NA,NA,TRBV14,TGTGCCAGCAGCCAAGAAAGTGGGGGGGCCGCAGATACGCAGTATTTT,CASSQESGGAADTQYF
TRBJ1-5,NA,NA,TRBV7-9,TGTGCCAGCACCCAAGGGGGGCGGAATCAGCCCCAGCATTTT,CASTQGGRNQPQHF
TRBJ1-2,NA,TRBD1,TRBV27,TGTGCCAGCAGTTCCTGGATGACAGGGGAGGATGGCTACACCTTC,CASSSWMTGEDGYTF
TRBJ1-1,NA,NA,TRBV7-6,TGTGCCAGCAGCGTAGATAGAAACACTGAAGCTTTCTTT,CASSVDRNTEAFF
TRBJ2-2,NA,NA,TRBV2,TGTGCCAGCAGTGTTCTATTGGCCGGGGAGCTGTTTTTT,CASSVLLAGELFF
TRBJ1-4,NA,TRBD1,TRBV5-1,TGCGCCAGCAGCCCCCGGGACAGGGGGGGAAAACTGTTTTTT,CASSPRDRGGKLFF
TRBJ1-1,once,NA,TRBV4-2,TGTGCCAGCGCCTGGGAGGGGAACACTGAAGCTTTCTTT,CASAWEGNTEAFF
TRBJ2-6,once,NA,TRBV19,TGTGCCACAGGGGACGTTCCTGGGGCCAACGTCCTGACTTTC,CATGDVPGANVLTF